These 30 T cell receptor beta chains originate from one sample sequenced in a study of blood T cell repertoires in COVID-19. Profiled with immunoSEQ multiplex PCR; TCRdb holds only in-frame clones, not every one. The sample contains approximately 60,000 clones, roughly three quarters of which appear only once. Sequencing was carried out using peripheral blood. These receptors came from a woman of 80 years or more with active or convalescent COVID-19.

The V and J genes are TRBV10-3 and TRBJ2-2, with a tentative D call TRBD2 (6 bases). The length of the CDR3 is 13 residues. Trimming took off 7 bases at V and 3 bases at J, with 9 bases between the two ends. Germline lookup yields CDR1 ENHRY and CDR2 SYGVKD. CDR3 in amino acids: CAITGEDTGELFF. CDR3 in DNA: TGTGCCATCACCGGGGAGGACACCGGGGAGCTGTTTTTT.

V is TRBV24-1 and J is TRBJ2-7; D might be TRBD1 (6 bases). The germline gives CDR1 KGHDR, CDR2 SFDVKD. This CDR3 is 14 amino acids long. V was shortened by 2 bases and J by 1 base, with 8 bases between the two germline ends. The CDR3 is CATSDSDRSYEQYF. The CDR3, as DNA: TGTGCCACCAGTGATTCCGACAGGTCCTACGAGCAGTACTTC.

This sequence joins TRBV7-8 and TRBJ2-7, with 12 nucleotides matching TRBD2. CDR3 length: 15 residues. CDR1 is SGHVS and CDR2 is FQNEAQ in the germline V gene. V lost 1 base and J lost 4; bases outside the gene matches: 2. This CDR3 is CASSLDTSGGYEQYF. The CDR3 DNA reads TGTGCCAGCAGCTTAGATACTAGCGGGGGGTACGAGCAGTACTTC.

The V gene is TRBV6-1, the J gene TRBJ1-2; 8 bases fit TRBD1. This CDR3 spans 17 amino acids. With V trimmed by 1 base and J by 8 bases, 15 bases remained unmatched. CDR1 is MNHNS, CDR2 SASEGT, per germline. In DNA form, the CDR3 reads TGTGCCAGCAGTGAAGGGCTAGAGACAGGGGAAAGGAGAGGCTACACCTTC. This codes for CASSEGLETGERRGYTF.

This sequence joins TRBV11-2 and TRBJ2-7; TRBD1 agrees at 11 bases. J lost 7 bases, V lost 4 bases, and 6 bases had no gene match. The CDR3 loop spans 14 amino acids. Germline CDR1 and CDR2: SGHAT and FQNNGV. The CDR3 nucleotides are TGTGCCAGCAGCTCAATGAGGGACAGGGGGGAGCAGTACTTC. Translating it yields CASSSMRDRGEQYF. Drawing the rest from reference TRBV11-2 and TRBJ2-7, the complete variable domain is EAGVAQSPRYKIIEKRQSVAFWCNPISGHATLYWYQQILGQGPKLLIQFQNNGVVDDSQLPKDRFSAERLKGVDSTLKIQPAKLEDSAVYLCASSSMRDRGEQYFGPGTRLTVT.

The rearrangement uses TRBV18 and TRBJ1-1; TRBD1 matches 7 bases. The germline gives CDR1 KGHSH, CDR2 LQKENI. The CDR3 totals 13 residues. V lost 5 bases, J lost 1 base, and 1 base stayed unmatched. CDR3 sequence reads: CASSGTANTEAFF. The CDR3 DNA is TGTGCCAGCTCAGGGACAGCGAACACTGAAGCTTTCTTT.

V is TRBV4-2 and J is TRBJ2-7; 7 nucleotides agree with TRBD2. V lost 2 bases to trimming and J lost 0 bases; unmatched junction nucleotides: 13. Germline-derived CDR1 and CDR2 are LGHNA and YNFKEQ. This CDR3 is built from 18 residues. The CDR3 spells CASSQMGGKGTLSYEQYF. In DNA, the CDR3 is TGTGCCAGCAGCCAAATGGGGGGGAAGGGGACTCTCTCCTACGAGCAGTACTTC.

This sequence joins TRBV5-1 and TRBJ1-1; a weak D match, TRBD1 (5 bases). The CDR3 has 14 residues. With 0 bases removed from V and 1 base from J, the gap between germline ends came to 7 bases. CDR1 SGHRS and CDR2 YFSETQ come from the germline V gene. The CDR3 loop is CASSLGQPNTEAFF. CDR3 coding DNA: TGCGCCAGCAGCTTGGGACAGCCGAACACTGAAGCTTTCTTT.

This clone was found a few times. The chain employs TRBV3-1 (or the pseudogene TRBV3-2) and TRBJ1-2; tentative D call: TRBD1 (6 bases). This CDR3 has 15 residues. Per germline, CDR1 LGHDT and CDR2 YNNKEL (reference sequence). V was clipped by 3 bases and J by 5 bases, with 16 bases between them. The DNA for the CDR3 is TGTGCCAGCAGCCATCCTTTAGGGACAACTTATGGCTACACCTTC. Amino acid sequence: CASSHPLGTTYGYTF.

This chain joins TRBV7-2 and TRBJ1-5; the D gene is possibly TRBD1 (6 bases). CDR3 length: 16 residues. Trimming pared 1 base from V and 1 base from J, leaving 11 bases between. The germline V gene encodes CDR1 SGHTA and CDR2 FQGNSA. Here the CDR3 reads CASSLDGGQSNQPQHF. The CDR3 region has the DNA TGTGCCAGCAGCTTAGATGGAGGACAGAGCAATCAGCCCCAGCATTTT.

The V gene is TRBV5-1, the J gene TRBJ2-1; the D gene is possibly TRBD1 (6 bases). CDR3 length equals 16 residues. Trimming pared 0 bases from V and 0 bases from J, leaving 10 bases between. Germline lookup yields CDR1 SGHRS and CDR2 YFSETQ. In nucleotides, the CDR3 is TGCGCCAGCAGCTTGGGGGGGCCTCTCTCCTACAATGAGCAGTTCTTC. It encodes CASSLGGPLSYNEQFF.

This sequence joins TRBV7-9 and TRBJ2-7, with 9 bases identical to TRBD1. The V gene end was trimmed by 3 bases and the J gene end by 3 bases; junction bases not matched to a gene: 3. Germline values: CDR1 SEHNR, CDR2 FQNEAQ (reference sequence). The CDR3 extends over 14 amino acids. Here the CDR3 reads CASSLGTGFYEQYF. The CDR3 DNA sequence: TGTGCCAGCAGCTTGGGGACAGGGTTCTACGAGCAGTACTTC.

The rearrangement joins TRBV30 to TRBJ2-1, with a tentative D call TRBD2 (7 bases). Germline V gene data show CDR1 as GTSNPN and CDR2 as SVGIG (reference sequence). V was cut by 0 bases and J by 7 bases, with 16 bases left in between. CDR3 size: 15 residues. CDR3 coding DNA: TGTGCCTGGAGTGTACGGCGGGGGCCCGGGAATGAGCAGTTCTTC. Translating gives CAWSVRRGPGNEQFF.

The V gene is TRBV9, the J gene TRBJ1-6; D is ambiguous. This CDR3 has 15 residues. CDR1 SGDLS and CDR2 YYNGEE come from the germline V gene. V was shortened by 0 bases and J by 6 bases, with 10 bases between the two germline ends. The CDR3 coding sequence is TGTGCCAGCAGCGTAGGGCAGGCCGGTAATTCACCCCTCCACTTT. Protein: CASSVGQAGNSPLHF.

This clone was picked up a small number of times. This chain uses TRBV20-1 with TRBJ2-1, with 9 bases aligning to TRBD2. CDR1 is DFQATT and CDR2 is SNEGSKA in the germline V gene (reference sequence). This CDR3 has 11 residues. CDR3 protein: CRRGGAIEQFF. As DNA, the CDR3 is TGCAGGCGGGGGGGGGCCATTGAGCAGTTCTTC.

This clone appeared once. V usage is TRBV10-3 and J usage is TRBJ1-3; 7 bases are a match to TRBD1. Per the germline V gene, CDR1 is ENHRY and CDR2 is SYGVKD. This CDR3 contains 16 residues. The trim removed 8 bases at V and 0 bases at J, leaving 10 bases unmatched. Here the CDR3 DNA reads TGTGCCATCTTAGAGGACAGGACCGGCTCTGGAAACACCATATATTTT. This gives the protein CAILEDRTGSGNTIYF.

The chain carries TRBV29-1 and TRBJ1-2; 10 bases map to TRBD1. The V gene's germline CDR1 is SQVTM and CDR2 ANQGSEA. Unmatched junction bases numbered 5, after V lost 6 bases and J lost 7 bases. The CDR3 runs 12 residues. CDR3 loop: CSVRQGARGYTF. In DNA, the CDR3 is TGCAGCGTGAGACAGGGGGCGCGTGGCTACACCTTC.

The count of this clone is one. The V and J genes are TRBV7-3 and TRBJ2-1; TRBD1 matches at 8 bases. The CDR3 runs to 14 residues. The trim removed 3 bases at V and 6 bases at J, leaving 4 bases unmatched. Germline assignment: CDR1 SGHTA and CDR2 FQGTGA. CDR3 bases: TGTGCCAGCAGCTTGACAGGGGAATTCAATGAGCAGTTCTTC. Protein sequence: CASSLTGEFNEQFF.

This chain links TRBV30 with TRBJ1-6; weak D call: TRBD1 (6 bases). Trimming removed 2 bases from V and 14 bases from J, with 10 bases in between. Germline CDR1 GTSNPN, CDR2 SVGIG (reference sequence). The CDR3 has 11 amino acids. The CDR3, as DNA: TGTGCCTGGAGTCTCGAGGGGGCCCTCCACTTT. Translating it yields CAWSLEGALHF.

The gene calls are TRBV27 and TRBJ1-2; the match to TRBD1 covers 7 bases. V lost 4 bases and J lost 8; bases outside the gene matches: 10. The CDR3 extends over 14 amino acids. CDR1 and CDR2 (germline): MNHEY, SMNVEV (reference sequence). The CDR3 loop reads CASSWGTGARGYTF. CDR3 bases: TGTGCCAGCAGTTGGGGAACAGGGGCGCGAGGCTACACCTTC.

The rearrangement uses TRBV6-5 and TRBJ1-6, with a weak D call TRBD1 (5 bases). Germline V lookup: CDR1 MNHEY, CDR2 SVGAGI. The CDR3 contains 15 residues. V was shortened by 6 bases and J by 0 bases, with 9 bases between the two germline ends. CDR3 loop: CASRTEFSYNSPLHF. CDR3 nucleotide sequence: TGTGCCAGCAGGACAGAATTCTCCTATAATTCACCCCTCCACTTT.

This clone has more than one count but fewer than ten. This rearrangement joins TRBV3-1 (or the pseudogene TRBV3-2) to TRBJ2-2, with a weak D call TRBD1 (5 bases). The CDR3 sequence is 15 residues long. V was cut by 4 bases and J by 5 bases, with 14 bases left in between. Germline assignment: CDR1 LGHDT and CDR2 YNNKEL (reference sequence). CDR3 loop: CASSPFVTGTGELFF. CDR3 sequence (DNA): TGTGCCAGCAGCCCCTTCGTCACAGGAACCGGGGAGCTGTTTTTT.

CDR3 sequence: CASSFTGGGTEAFF. The DNA of the CDR3 is TGTGCCAGCAGCTTTACAGGGGGTGGCACTGAAGCTTTCTTT. The chain combines TRBV7-9 with TRBJ1-1; 8 nucleotides match TRBD1. CDR1 and CDR2 from the germline V gene are SEHNR and FQNEAQ (reference sequence). The CDR3 totals 14 residues. Trimming at V came to 3 bases and at J to 4 bases, leaving 4 bases not matched to a gene.

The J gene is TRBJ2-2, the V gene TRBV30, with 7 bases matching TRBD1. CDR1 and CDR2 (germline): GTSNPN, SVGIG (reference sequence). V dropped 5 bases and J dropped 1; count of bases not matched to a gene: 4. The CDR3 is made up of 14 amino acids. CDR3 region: CAWRRQGNTGELFF. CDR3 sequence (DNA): TGTGCCTGGCGCAGACAGGGGAACACCGGGGAGCTGTTTTTT.

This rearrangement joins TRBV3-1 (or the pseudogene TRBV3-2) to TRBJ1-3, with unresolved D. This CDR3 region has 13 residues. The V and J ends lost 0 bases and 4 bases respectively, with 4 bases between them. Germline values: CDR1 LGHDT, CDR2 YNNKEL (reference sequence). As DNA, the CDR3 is TGTGCCAGCAGCCAAGATCTAGGAAACACCATATATTTT. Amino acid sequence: CASSQDLGNTIYF.

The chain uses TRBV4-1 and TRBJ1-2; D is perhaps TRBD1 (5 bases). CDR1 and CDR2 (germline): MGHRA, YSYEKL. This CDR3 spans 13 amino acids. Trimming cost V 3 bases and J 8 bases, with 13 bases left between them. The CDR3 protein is CASSQAGMTGYTF. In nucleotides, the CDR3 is TGCGCCAGCAGCCAGGCAGGGATGACGGGCTACACCTTC.

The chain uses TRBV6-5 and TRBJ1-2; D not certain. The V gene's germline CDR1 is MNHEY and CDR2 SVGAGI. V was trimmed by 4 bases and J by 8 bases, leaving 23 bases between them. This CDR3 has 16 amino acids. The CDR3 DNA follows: TGTGCCAGCAGTTCTCCATTCGACTCAGCTCGTCGCGGCTACACCTTC. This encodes CASSSPFDSARRGYTF.

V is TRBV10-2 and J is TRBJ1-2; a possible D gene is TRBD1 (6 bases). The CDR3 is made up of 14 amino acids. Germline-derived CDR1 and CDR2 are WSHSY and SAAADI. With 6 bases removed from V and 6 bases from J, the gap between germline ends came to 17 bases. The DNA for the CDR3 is TGCGCCAGCAGCCTTTCCCGGGCAGGGGATGGCTACACCTTC. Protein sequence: CASSLSRAGDGYTF.

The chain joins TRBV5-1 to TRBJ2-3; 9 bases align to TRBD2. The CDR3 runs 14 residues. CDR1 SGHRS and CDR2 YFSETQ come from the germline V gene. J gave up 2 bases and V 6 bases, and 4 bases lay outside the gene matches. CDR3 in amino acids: CASTTSGYTDTQYF. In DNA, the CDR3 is TGCGCCAGCACCACTAGCGGGTACACAGATACGCAGTATTTT.

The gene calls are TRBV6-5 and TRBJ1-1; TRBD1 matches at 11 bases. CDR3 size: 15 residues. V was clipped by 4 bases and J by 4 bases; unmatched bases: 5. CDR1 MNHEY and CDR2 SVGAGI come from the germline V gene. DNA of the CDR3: TGTGCCAGCAGTTTCTGGACAGGGGGCCGCACTGAAGCTTTCTTT. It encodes CASSFWTGGRTEAFF.